This paragraph covers one T cell receptor (beta chain) sequence. Its antigen target is currently unknown. Base qualities are not at hand, and no much larger clone is one base apart. This specimen comes from a study of blood T cell repertoires in COVID-19 (dated by TCRdb to 2019 to 2021). A note on the overall study: The collaborator samples originated in the United States, Italy and Spain and spanned the acute and convalescent phases of COVID-19. Subjects who had been exposed to COVID-19, were actively infected with it, or had recovered from it provided the deeply sampled blood TCRbeta repertoires that made up the dataset. Nearly every sample came with metadata listing a de-identified subject ID, COVID-19 status, age in years and sex. Samples came from the ongoing ImmuneRACE study (first 160 participants) plus 1,254 subjects from 6 global collaborators. The repertoires were released in a freely available public database intended as a resource for research on the immune response to SARS-CoV-2. Where available, HLA class I and class II types were taken from metadata supplied by the sample provider and were not determined by assay-based typing. The material from the prospective study consisted of cDNA or gDNA derived from T cells, B-cell-depleted T cells, or PBMCs.

The immunoSEQ Assay, a bias-controlled multiplex PCR, was used to amplify TCRbeta CDR3 regions from genomic DNA. On the study's bioinformatics: The number of nucleated cells in each sample was estimated by amplification of reference gene primers within the assay. To quantify the absolute abundance of each unique TCRbeta CDR3 rearrangement, sequence reads were collapsed and filtered. For each sample, productive Simpson clonality was calculated as the square root of Simpson's diversity index over productive rearrangements. TCRdb obtained this table from immuneACCESS and retained in-frame rearrangements with V and J assigned. These tables miss some clones; where compared with another copy, unresolved V genes account for less than half of the shortfall, and the remainder is unexplained. V and J calls and clone size are given by that table; D and trimming were obtained from the DNA. This sample lists more than 250,000 clones; around 89% were detected once. The ten most abundant clones make up 1.7% of the sample.

Participants in the prospective study were aged about 18 to 95 years, lived in about two dozen United States geographic areas, and enrolled through a virtual design. To assign participants to cohorts, the prospective study relied on clinical history that participants themselves reported in a screening survey and a study questionnaire. Each participant in the prospective study had whole blood, serum and a nasopharyngeal or oropharyngeal swab collected by mobile phlebotomists. Participants in the prospective study had the option to provide additional blood draws and questionnaires over a 2-month period. Blood samples from the prospective study were shipped frozen or at room temperature prior to DNA extraction. Study-wide conclusions, independent of this receptor: Clinical and demographic metadata were provided uncurated, with the amount varying by source and participant.

This receptor was identified in a young woman with acute COVID-19. The sequenced material came from PBMCs or T cells enriched from blood (not recorded which).

The CDR3 protein sequence reads: CAIMGDSYEQYF. The DNA sequence follows: TGTGCCATCATGGGCGACTCCTACGAGCAGTACTTC. The chain employs TRBV10-3 and TRBJ2-7, with the D gene too uncertain to name. V was cut back by 7 bases and J by 0 bases, leaving a gap of 7 bases between them. Per the germline V gene, ENHRY is the CDR1 and SYGVKD is the CDR2. From cysteine to phenylalanine, the CDR3 is 12 amino acids long. Only CDR3 DNA remains: 36 bases, in frame from the first base.